This T cell receptor (beta chain) comes out of a study of blood T cell repertoires in COVID-19. The wider study: Material from acute and convalescent COVID-19 was sourced from the United States, Italy and Spain.

Germline V gene data show CDR1 as ENHRY and CDR2 as SYGVKD. J lost 4 bases, V lost 6 bases, and 11 bases had no gene match. This CDR3 is built from 16 residues. Some clones are missing from TCRdb's copy, which holds only in-frame ones; the method was immunoSEQ multiplex PCR. The repertoire includes 150,000 to 200,000 clones, approximately 80% of them detected once, and less than 9.5% sits in the top ten. The rearrangement uses TRBV10-3 and TRBJ1-2; 10 bases match TRBD1. The TCR sequence derives from a man in his 60s with acute or convalescent COVID-19. The sample taken for sequencing was peripheral blood. The CDR3 DNA sequence: TGTGCCATCAGCAGACAGGGGGCGAAGGGTGGCTATGGCTACACCTTC. This translates into CAISRQGAKGGYGYTF.